This T cell receptor beta chain was obtained from a study of response to subunit inactivated influenza vaccine. From the RT-PCR reads, TCRdb called clonotypes with MiXCR, one entry per CDR3 protein. The table shows about 540,000 distinct CDR3 sequences, with roughly 25% occurring only once. V shed 4 bases, J shed 14 bases, and the junction held 15 bases outside the gene matches. Germline V gene lookup returns CDR1 SQVTM and CDR2 ANQGSEA. The CDR3 totals 13 residues. This clonotype was found a few times. In addition, the sample was reused for a study of T cells expressing NK-cell markers. That report adds: Production of TCR beta cDNA relied on 5'RACE template switching with UMIs. Sorted CD3+CD56-NKG2C+, CD3+CD56+NKG2C+ and CD3+CD56+NKG2C- T cells supplied the TCR beta repertoires. Sorting in several experiments was restricted by an anti-gamma-delta TCR antibody to alpha-beta TCR T cells.

The receptor was derived from a man aged 50 to 60 who received an inactivated influenza vaccine. The sample here was CD4+ T cells sorted from PBMCs, taken 11 to 12 days after vaccination. The chain combines TRBV29-1 with TRBJ2-3; TRBD1 aligns across 7 bases. The CDR3 protein is CSVVRQGQGFGYF. The CDR3 region has the DNA TGCAGCGTTGTCCGACAGGGTCAGGGCTTCGGGTATTTT.